Following are 2 T cell receptor beta chains from one sample sequenced in a study of cytomegalovirus exposure and HLA in healthy donors. The PCR ran on 60 Vbeta and 13 Jbeta primers. The data were produced by immunoSEQ multiplex PCR, yet TCRdb's version contains in-frame clones alone and is incomplete. The profile shows tens of thousands of clones, roughly 80% of them singletons. What was sequenced was PBMCs. All receptors derive from a man aged 30-40 years in good health and CMV-seronegative.

This clone is a singleton in its sample. J is TRBJ1-4 and V is TRBV28, with 9 bases lining up with TRBD1. Germline V gene lookup returns CDR1 MDHEN and CDR2 SYDVKM. Trimming cost V 7 bases and J 5 bases; bases outside gene matches: 8. This CDR3 region has 15 residues. CDR3 bases: TGTGCCAGCACCACCCACGGACAGGGGAATGAAAAACTGTTTTTT. It yields the protein CASTTHGQGNEKLFF.

This chain links TRBV30 with TRBJ2-5; D is unclear. The CDR3 spans 11 residues. Trimming removed 3 bases from V and 2 bases from J, with 4 bases in between. Germline V gene lookup returns CDR1 GTSNPN and CDR2 SVGIG (reference sequence). The CDR3, as DNA: TGTGCCTGGAGGGAGCAAGAGACCCAGTACTTC. Its protein product is CAWREQETQYF.